This record looks at one T cell receptor beta chain sequence and its context. Its antigen is currently unknown. The CDR3 spans 12 residues. Trimming took 0 bases from V and 5 from J, leaving 5 bases between them. Germline V gives CDR1 SGHDT, CDR2 YYEEEE. This record comes from a study of PD-1 blockade in classical Hodgkin lymphoma. Looking at the study overall: Patients were infused with nivolumab 3 mg/kg every 2 weeks. Findings and caveats of the study: Nivolumab starters within 1 year of ASCT were excluded.

The repertoire was sequenced with immunoSEQ multiplex PCR; TCRdb's copy has only in-frame clones and lacks some. The table includes 20,000 to 30,000 clones, roughly 80% detected once. Each of the patients experienced relapse following autologous stem cell transplantation, and their brentuximab vedotin exposure differed. J is TRBJ1-1 and V is TRBV5-6, with unresolved D. The input for sequencing was peripheral blood mononuclear cells (PBMCs), taken before the second cycle of nivolumab. The TCR comes from a human donor with classical Hodgkin lymphoma. CDR3 protein: CASSLGWTEAFF. The DNA of the CDR3 is TGTGCCAGCAGCTTGGGGTGGACTGAAGCTTTCTTT. Full variable domain (missing parts from reference TRBV5-6 and TRBJ1-1): DAGVTQSPTHLIKTRGQQVTLRCSPKSGHDTVSWYQQALGQGPQFIFQYYEEEERQRGNFPDRFSGHQFPNYSSELNVNALLLGDSALYLCASSLGWTEAFFGQGTRLTVV.